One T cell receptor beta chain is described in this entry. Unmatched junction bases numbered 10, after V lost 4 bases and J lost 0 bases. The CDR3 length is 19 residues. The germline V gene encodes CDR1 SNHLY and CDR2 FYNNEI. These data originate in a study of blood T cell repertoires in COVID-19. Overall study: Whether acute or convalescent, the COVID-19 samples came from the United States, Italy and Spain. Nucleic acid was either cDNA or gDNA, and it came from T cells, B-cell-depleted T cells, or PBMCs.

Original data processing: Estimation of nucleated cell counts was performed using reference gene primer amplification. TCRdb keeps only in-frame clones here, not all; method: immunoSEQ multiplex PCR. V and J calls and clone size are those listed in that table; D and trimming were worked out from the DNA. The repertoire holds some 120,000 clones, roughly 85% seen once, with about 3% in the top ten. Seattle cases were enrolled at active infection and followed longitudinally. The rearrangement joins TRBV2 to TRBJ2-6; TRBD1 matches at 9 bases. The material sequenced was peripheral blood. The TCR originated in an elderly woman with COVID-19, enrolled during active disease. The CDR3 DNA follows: TGTGCCAGCAGTGGTGCGAGGACAGGGGATCCCTCTGGGGCCAACGTCCTGACTTTC. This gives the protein CASSGARTGDPSGANVLTF.